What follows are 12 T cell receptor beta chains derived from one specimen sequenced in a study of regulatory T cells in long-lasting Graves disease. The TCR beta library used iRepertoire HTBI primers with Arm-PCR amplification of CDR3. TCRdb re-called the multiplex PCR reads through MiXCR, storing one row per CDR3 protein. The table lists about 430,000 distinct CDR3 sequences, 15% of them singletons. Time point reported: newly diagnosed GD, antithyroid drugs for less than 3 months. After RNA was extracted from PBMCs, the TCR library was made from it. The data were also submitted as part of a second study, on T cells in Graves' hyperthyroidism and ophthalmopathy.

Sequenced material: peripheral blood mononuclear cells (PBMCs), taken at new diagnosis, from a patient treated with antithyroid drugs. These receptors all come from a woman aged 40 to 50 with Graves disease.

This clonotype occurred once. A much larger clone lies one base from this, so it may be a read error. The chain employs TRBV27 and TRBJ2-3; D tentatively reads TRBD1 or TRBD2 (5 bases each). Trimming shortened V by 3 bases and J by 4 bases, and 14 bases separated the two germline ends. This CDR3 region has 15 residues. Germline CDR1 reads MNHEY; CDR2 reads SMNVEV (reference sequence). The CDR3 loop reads CASSLGDEDADTQYF. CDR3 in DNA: TGTGCCAGCAGTTTGGGGGATGAAGACGCAGATACGCAGTATTTT.

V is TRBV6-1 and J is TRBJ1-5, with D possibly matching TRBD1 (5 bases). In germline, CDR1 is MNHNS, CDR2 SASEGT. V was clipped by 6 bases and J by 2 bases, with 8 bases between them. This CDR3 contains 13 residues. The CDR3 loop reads CASSRGGNQPQHF. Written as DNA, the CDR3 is TGTGCCAGCAGCCGAGGGGGCAATCAGCCCCAGCATTTT.

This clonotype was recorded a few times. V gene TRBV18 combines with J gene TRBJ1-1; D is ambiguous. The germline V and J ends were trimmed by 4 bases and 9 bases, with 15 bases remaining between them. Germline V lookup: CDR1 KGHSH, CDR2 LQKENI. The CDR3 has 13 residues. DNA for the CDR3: TGTGCCAGCTCACGAACCGATACGGCCCAAGCTTTCTTT. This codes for CASSRTDTAQAFF. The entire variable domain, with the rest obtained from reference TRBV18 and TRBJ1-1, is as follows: NAGVMQNPRHLVRRRGQEARLRCSPMKGHSHVYWYRQLPEEGLKFMVYLQKENIIDESGMPKERFSAEFPKEGPSILRIQQVVRGDSAAYFCASSRTDTAQAFFGQGTRLTVV.

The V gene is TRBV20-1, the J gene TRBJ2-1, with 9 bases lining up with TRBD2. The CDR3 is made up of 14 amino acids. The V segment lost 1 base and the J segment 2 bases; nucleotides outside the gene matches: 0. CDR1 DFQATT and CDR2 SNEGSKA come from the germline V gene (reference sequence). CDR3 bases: TGCAGTGCTAGAGGCGGGAGGGCCTACAATGAGCAGTTCTTC. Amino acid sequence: CSARGGRAYNEQFF.

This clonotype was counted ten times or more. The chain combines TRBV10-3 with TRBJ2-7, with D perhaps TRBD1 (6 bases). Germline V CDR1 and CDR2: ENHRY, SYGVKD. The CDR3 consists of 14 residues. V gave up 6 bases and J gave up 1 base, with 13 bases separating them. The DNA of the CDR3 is TGTGCCATCAGCAACCATGGACAGTCCTACGAGCAGTACTTC. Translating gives CAISNHGQSYEQYF.

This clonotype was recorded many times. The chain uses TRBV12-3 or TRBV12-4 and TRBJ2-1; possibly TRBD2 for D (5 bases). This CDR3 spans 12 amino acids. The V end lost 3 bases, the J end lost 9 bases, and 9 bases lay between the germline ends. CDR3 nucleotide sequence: TGTGCCAGCAGTTTCGGGGTGGGTGAGCAGTTCTTC. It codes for CASSFGVGEQFF.

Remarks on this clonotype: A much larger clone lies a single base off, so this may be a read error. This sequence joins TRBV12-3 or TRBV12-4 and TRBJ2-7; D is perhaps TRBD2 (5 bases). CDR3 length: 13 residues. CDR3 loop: CAGSFEGFYEQYF. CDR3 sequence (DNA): TGTGCCGGCAGTTTTGAGGGCTTCTACGAGCAGTACTTC.

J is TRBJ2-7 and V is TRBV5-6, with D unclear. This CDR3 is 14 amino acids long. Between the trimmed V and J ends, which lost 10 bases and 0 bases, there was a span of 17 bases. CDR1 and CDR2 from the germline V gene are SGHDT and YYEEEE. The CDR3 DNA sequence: TGTGCCTCGCAGAAGAAGGTAGACTCCTACGAGCAGTACTTC. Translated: CASQKKVDSYEQYF.

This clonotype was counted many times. The CDR3: CASSLWREDTGELFF. CDR3 coding DNA: TGTGCCAGCAGTTTATGGCGGGAAGACACCGGGGAGCTGTTTTTT. This chain joins TRBV28 and TRBJ2-2, with D perhaps TRBD2 (6 bases). The CDR3 spans 15 residues. CDR1 is MDHEN, CDR2 SYDVKM, per germline. The V end lost 0 bases, the J end lost 3 bases, and 8 bases lay between the germline ends.

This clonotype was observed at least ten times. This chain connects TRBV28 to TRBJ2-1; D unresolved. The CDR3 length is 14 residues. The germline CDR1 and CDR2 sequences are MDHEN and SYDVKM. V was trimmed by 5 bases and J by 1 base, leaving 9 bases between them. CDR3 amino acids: CASSLGVSYNEQFF. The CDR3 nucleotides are TGTGCCAGCAGTCTTGGGGTATCCTACAATGAGCAGTTCTTC. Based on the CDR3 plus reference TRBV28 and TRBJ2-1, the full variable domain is DVKVTQSSRYLVKRTGEKVFLECVQDMDHENMFWYRQDPGLGLRLIYFSYDVKMKEKGDIPEGYSVSREKKERFSLILESASTNQTSMYLCASSLGVSYNEQFFGPGTRLTVL.

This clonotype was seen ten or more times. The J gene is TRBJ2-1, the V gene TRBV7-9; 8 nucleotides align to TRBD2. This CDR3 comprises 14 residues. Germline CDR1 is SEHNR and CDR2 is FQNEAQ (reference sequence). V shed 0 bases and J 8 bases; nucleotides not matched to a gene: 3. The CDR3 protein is CASSLAATSDEQFF. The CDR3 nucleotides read TGTGCCAGCAGCTTAGCGGCGACTAGCGATGAGCAGTTCTTC. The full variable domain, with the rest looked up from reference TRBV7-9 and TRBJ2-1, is DTGVSQNPRHKITKRGQNVTFRCDPISEHNRLYWYRQTLGQGPEFLTYFQNEAQLEKSRLLSDRFSAERPKGSFSTLEIQRTEQGDSAMYLCASSLAATSDEQFFGPGTRLTVL.

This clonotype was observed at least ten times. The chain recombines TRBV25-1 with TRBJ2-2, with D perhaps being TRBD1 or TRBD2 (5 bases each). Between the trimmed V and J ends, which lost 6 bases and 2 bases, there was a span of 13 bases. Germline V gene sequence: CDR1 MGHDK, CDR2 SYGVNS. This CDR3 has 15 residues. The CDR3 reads CASRGIGTNTGELFF. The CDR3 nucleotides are TGTGCCAGCAGGGGGATAGGGACCAACACCGGGGAGCTGTTTTTT.